This TCR beta chain was sequenced during a study of T cell responses to AZD1222 COVID-19 vaccine. Study results and caveats: Vaccination with two AZD1222 doses was followed by a rise in Spike-specific TCR breadth and depth. Nearly half of spike-specific TCRs reportedly go after variant regions that carry no mutations.

CDR3 length equals 14 residues. Germline CDR1 SGHKS, CDR2 YYEKEE (reference sequence). The V end was cut by 3 bases, the J end by 3 bases, with 10 bases between. As for this clone: What it binds is unknown.

Measured with immunoSEQ multiplex PCR; TCRdb has only the in-frame clones, and not every one. Found here are about 97,000 clones, about 89% of them singletons; the top ten hold just under 7.5%. This sequence was found in an adult in good health. The chain employs TRBV5-5 and TRBJ1-5; D is undetermined. Source: peripheral blood, taken on day 0 of AZD1222 vaccination. This chain's CDR3 is CASSSREYNQPQHF. Written as DNA, the CDR3 is TGTGCCAGCAGCTCCCGGGAGTACAATCAGCCCCAGCATTTT.